Below are 23 T cell receptor beta chains sequenced from a single sample in a study of tumor-infiltrating lymphocytes in primary liver carcinoma (dated by TCRdb to 2016 to 2017). The instrument was an Illumina HiSeq 2500. TCRbeta-specific cDNA was reverse-transcribed from approximately 500 ng total RNA using a constant-region primer and ProtoScript II reverse transcriptase. Construction of the TCRbeta libraries relied on three nested rounds of multiplex PCR, following a slightly modified ARM-PCR procedure. The first two PCR rounds used multiplex TRBV1-TRBV30 forward primers with a Cbeta reverse primer, each for about 10 cycles. TCRdb cleaned the public reads at Q25 with fastp, built clones with MiXCR and kept in-frame beta chains. When rows share a CDR3 protein, they turn into one entry using the most common DNA and genes. This sample comprises fewer than 75,000 distinct CDR3 sequences, around 64% of them detected only once. The top ten clones comprise around 44% of the sample.

Without any cell sorting, total RNA and DNA were co-extracted from about 20-30 mg of bulk tissue using the AllPrep DNA/RNA mini kit. The sample comprised liver tumor tissue from sampling region 4. The cell subset or site label, read with the paper, signifies: tumor region T4, right-lateral pole. The receptor source for this set is a man aged 35 to 55 with primary liver carcinoma and hepatitis B virus infection.

To note about this clonotype: A read error may explain this, as a much larger clone is one base away. The chain employs TRBV5-4 and TRBJ2-1; D is perhaps TRBD2 (7 bases). The germline V gene encodes CDR1 SGHNT and CDR2 YYREEE (reference sequence). The CDR3 covers 13 residues. The CDR3 loop is CASSRRGGVERFF. CDR3 DNA: TGTGCCAGCAGCCGAAGGGGGGGAGTCGAGCGGTTCTTC.

The V gene is TRBV14, the J gene TRBJ2-1, with 8 bases identical to TRBD2. Germline values: CDR1 SGHDN, CDR2 FVKESK. CDR3 length equals 16 residues. Trimming at V came to 7 bases and at J to 7 bases, leaving 15 bases not matched to a gene. CDR3 sequence reads: CASTVVAGWVKNEQFF. CDR3 nucleotide sequence: TGTGCCAGCACTGTCGTAGCGGGATGGGTAAAGAATGAGCAGTTCTTC.

With regard to this clonotype: At one boundary the junction diverges from the germline segment, which might be a read error. This chain uses TRBV5-1 with TRBJ1-1, with D possibly TRBD1 on 6 matching bases. This CDR3 is 15 amino acids long. Germline V gene lookup returns CDR1 SGHRS and CDR2 YFSETQ. The CDR3 loop is CASSSRGRQNTETFF. The CDR3 DNA reads as TGCGCCAGCAGCTCCAGGGGACGTCAGAACACTGAAACTTTCTTT.

The chain links TRBV29-1 to TRBJ1-2; no clear D. The CDR3 contains 13 residues. Germline V gene lookup returns CDR1 SQVTM and CDR2 ANQGSEA. V shed 3 bases and J shed 4 bases, with 12 bases lying between them. CDR3 region: CSVDKGVGYGYTF. The CDR3 nucleotides are TGCAGCGTTGATAAGGGAGTGGGCTATGGCTACACCTTC.

This chain links TRBV30 with TRBJ2-1; 11 bases map to TRBD2. Germline-derived CDR1 and CDR2 are GTSNPN and SVGIG (reference sequence). The CDR3 spans 16 residues. V shed 1 base, J shed 9 bases, and the junction held 11 bases outside the gene matches. The CDR3 region is CAWSGSGRADGAEQFF. In DNA form, the CDR3 reads TGTGCCTGGAGTGGTAGCGGGAGGGCCGATGGCGCTGAGCAGTTCTTC.

Regarding this clonotype: In this CDR3 the conserved last residue, phenylalanine or tryptophan, is missing, so a read error is likely. This sequence joins TRBV5-1 and TRBJ1-1, with D unresolved. The CDR3 has 16 residues. Looked up from germline, CDR1 is SGHRS and CDR2 is YFSETQ. V was shortened by 4 bases and J by 2 bases, with 18 bases between the two germline ends. DNA for the CDR3: TGCGCCAGCAGCCCAACTGGGAACAAGGGTAACACTGAAGCTTTCTCT. Protein sequence: CASSPTGNKGNTEAFS.

Note on this clonotype: A read error may produce the germline difference seen at one junction end. V is TRBV10-2 and J is TRBJ2-1; maybe TRBD1 (5 bases). Germline V gene data show CDR1 as WSHSY and CDR2 as SAAADI. The CDR3 has 12 residues. CDR3 sequence reads: CTSSRANNEQFF. The CDR3, as DNA: TGCACCAGCAGCAGGGCAAACAATGAGCAGTTCTTC.

As for this clonotype: The CDR3 ends on some other residue instead of the conserved phenylalanine or tryptophan, so this is likely a read error. This CDR3 is CACSLGANHGYTL. The CDR3 nucleotides read TGTGCCTGCAGCTTAGGAGCTAACCATGGCTACACCCTC. J is TRBJ1-2 and V is TRBV11-2; unclear D gene. The CDR3 extends over 13 amino acids. CDR1 is SGHAT, CDR2 FQNNGV, per germline.

The chain has TRBV19 and TRBJ2-7, with D possibly being TRBD1 (6 bases). Germline V gene sequence: CDR1 LNHDA, CDR2 SQIVND (reference sequence). The length of the CDR3 is 15 residues. Trimming left V 6 bases short and J 0 bases short, with 15 bases between. This CDR3 reads CASSRRIGGSYEQYF. The CDR3, as DNA: TGTGCCAGTAGCCGACGGATAGGGGGCTCCTACGAGCAGTACTTC.

Note on this clonotype: At one of its ends the junction is not consistent with the germline gene, which may arise from a read error. The V and J genes are TRBV6-5 and TRBJ2-2; 11 bases map to TRBD2. The CDR3 consists of 17 residues. Germline V gene sequence: CDR1 MNHEY, CDR2 SVGAGI. The CDR3 DNA reads TGTGCCAGCAGCACGGCCTCACTAGCGGGAGTCCCCGGGGATCTGTTTTTT. Residues: CASSTASLAGVPGDLFF.

The rearrangement joins TRBV30 to TRBJ2-2; 7 bases are shared with TRBD1. The CDR3 has 14 amino acids. The germline gives CDR1 GTSNPN, CDR2 SVGIG (reference sequence). J was trimmed by 0 bases and V by 3 bases; bases with no gene match: 1. The CDR3 DNA reads as TGTGCCTGGAGACAGGGGCCGAACACCGGGGAGCTGTTTTTT. Translation: CAWRQGPNTGELFF.

With regard to this clonotype: Since the CDR3 does not end with the conserved phenylalanine or tryptophan, this likely comes from a read error. This chain links TRBV6-1 with TRBJ2-2, with 8 bases that match TRBD2. Germline CDR1 reads MNHNS; CDR2 reads SASEGT. CDR3 length: 14 amino acids. J lost 5 bases, V lost 8 bases, and 7 bases had no gene match. The DNA of the CDR3 is TGTGCCAGCGGGGGACTAGAGGTGACCGGGGAGCTGTTTTCT. Translation: CASGGLEVTGELFS.

Concerning this clonotype itself: Given a much more abundant clone one base away, this may be a read error. The chain uses TRBV12-3 or TRBV12-4 and TRBJ2-2; tentative D call: TRBD2 (5 bases). Deletions cut 5 bases from V and 5 bases from J, with 18 bases between. The CDR3 totals 16 residues. In nucleotides, the CDR3 is TGTGCCAGCAGTGGTCGCGTAACGGGATATACCGGGGAGCTGTTTTTT. This translates into CASSGRVTGYTGELFF.

This clonotype was found once. Its ends do not fully match the called genes, so a read error is possible. The J gene is TRBJ2-3, the V gene TRBV11-2, with unresolved D. Germline CDR1 and CDR2: SGHAT and FQNNGV. CDR3 size: 12 residues. CDR3 DNA: TGTGCCAGCAAAGCCAGCACAGATACGCAATATTTT. This codes for CASKASTDTQYF. Combining the CDR3 with reference TRBV11-2 and TRBJ2-3 gives the whole variable domain EAGVAQSPRYKIIEKRQSVAFWCNPISGHATLYWYQQILGQGPKLLIQFQNNGVVDDSQLPKDRFSAERLKGVDSTLKIQPAKLEDSAVYLCASKASTDTQYFGPGTRLTVL.

This clonotype was seen just once. The junction does not match germline at one end; this may be a read error. V and J are TRBV29-1 and TRBJ2-5, with D perhaps TRBD1 (6 bases). Germline V gives CDR1 SQVTM, CDR2 ANQGSEA. The CDR3 has 13 residues. As DNA, the CDR3 is TGCAGCGGAGTCACTCAGGGGATGGAGACCCACTACTTC. Translation: CSGVTQGMETHYF.

Points on this clonotype: In this CDR3 the conserved last residue, phenylalanine or tryptophan, is missing, so a read error is likely. The chain carries TRBV6-5 and TRBJ2-7, with D possibly TRBD2 on 6 matching bases. The CDR3 sequence is 14 residues long. Germline CDR1 reads MNHEY; CDR2 reads SVGAGI. CDR3 DNA: TGTGCCAACAGTAGGACTATAGTCGTAAACGAGCAGTACATC. It codes for CANSRTIVVNEQYI.

About this clonotype itself: A junction boundary mismatches the germline segment, possibly from a read error. V is TRBV6-5 and J is TRBJ2-7; no firm D call. This CDR3 is built from 18 residues. Germline V lookup: CDR1 MNHEY, CDR2 SVGAGI. CDR3 bases: TGTGTCAGCAGTTACAAGGGCCCTGCCACTTCGATGCCCTACGAGCAGTACTTC. Its translation: CVSSYKGPATSMPYEQYF.

Points on this clonotype: The junction shows a germline mismatch at one end, possibly a read error. This chain uses TRBV5-5 with TRBJ2-1; D might be TRBD2 (6 bases). CDR3 size: 16 residues. Germline V CDR1 and CDR2: SGHKS, YYEKEE (reference sequence). CDR3 sequence: CASIRDGEDIYNEQFF. As DNA, the CDR3 is TGTGCTAGCATCAGGGATGGGGAGGACATCTACAATGAGCAGTTCTTC. Filled out from reference TRBV5-5 and TRBJ2-1, the complete variable domain reads DAGVTQSPTHLIKTRGQQVTLRCSPISGHKSVSWYQQVLGQGPQFIFQYYEKEERGRGNFPDRFSARQFPNYSSELNVNALLLGDSALYLCASIRDGEDIYNEQFFGPGTRLTVL.

Comments on this clonotype: The germline gene is not matched at one end of the junction; a read error may be the cause. This rearrangement joins TRBV11-2 to TRBJ2-3, with D possibly being TRBD2 (7 bases). This CDR3 contains 16 residues. The V gene's germline CDR1 is SGHAT and CDR2 FQNNGV. CDR3 coding DNA: TGTGCCAGCGGCTTAGGGGGGGCCACGGCCACAGATACGCGGTATTTT. Protein product: CASGLGGATATDTRYF.

This clonotype is a singleton in its sample. Since no conserved phenylalanine or tryptophan closes the CDR3, a read error is the likely cause. This rearrangement joins TRBV4-3 to TRBJ2-7, with a weak D call TRBD2 (5 bases). V lost 1 base to trimming and J lost 10 bases, with 14 bases between them. This CDR3 contains 13 residues. Germline V gene lookup returns CDR1 LGHNA and CDR2 YSLEER. The DNA for the CDR3 is TGCGCCAGCAGCCAAGTTGGGGAGTCCGAACAGTACTTA. Its protein product is CASSQVGESEQYL.

Points on this clonotype: The junction departs from the called germline gene at one end, perhaps through a read error. The chain is built from TRBV6-1 and TRBJ2-3, with no clear D. Germline lookup yields CDR1 MNHNS and CDR2 SASEGT. The CDR3 covers 14 residues. The DNA for the CDR3 is TGTGCCAGTAGTGCTACGCATACAGTAGATACGCAGTATTTT. Its protein is CASSATHTVDTQYF.

To note about this clonotype: A much larger clone differs by one base, so this may be a read error. The conserved closing phenylalanine or tryptophan is absent in this CDR3, likely reflecting a read error. The rearrangement uses TRBV29-1 and TRBJ2-1; the D gene is possibly TRBD2 (6 bases). The CDR3 consists of 16 residues. Germline CDR1 SQVTM, CDR2 ANQGSEA. V lost 0 bases and J 2 bases, leaving 14 bases between the germline ends. CDR3 region: CSVEDSGGITYNEQFL. The CDR3 region has the DNA TGCAGCGTTGAAGATTCTGGCGGGATCACCTACAATGAGCAGTTCCTC.

The chain combines TRBV6-5 with TRBJ1-2, with a possible D match to TRBD1 (6 bases). In germline, CDR1 is MNHEY, CDR2 SVGAGI. The V and J ends lost 4 bases and 4 bases respectively, with 10 bases between them. This CDR3 contains 13 residues. The CDR3 DNA follows: TGTGCCAGCAGTTCCAGGGGAATCTATGGCTACACCTTC. Amino acid sequence: CASSSRGIYGYTF.